The count of the clone carrying this TCR beta chain is one. This entry is derived from a study of blood T cell repertoires in COVID-19. The V gene's germline CDR1 is MNHEY and CDR2 SVGAGI. The CDR3 is 16 amino acids. Between the trimmed V and J ends, which lost 2 bases and 1 base, there was a span of 12 bases. Using immunoSEQ multiplex PCR, the repertoire was profiled, and TCRdb retains in-frame clones only, with some absent. The sample includes just over 300,000 clones, around 91% of them seen just once. The sequence derives from a woman aged 18 to 35 with acute COVID-19. The gene calls are TRBV6-5 and TRBJ1-5; a weak D match, TRBD1 (6 bases). The sample comprised PBMCs or T cells enriched from blood (not recorded which). Here the CDR3 reads CASSYRGGASNQPQHF. The CDR3 nucleotides are TGTGCCAGCAGTTACCGGGGGGGGGCGAGCAATCAGCCCCAGCATTTT.